This paragraph covers one T cell receptor beta chain sequence. What it recognizes is unknown. Germline V lookup: CDR1 KGHSH, CDR2 LQKENI. With 4 bases removed from V and 7 bases from J, the gap between germline ends came to 14 bases. This CDR3 is 13 amino acids long. PCR employed 60 Vbeta and 13 Jbeta primers. Authors' data handling: Later, 75 million to 100 million unique TCR beta chains were counted in an analysis, and about 10 million of them were shared. Here immunoSEQ multiplex PCR was the method, and the copy in TCRdb shows in-frame clones only, minus some. D and trimming were read from the DNA, whereas the V and J calls and clone size are those reported in that table. The sample comprises about 80,000 clones, 65% to 80% of which are singletons, and 13% rests with the top ten. The data were obtained in a study of cytomegalovirus exposure and HLA in healthy donors. Notes on the study in general: A reported reduction in N-insertions relative to the roughly 710-donor mean was seen in an Asian-associated ancestry cluster in a later analysis. The authors confirmed in vitro that three CMV-associated chains were specific for CMV antigens.

CMV serostatus was not recorded for this donor. The sequencing sample was made of PBMCs. The V gene is TRBV18, the J gene TRBJ2-7; a weak D match, TRBD1 (5 bases). The sequence derives from a human donor in good health. CDR3 sequence reads: CASSHEHPGEQYF. The CDR3 bases are TGTGCCAGCTCACATGAGCATCCAGGGGAGCAGTACTTC.